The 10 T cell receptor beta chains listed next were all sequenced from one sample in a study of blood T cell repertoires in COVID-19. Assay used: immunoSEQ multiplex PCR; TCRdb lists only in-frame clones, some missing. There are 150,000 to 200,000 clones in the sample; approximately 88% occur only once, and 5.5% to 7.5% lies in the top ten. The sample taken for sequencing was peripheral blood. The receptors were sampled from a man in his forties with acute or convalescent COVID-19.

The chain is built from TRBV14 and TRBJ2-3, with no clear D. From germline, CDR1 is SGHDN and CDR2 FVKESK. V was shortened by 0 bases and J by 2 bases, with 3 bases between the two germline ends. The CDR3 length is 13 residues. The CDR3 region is CASSQDNTDTQYF. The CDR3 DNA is TGTGCCAGCAGCCAAGATAACACAGATACGCAGTATTTT.

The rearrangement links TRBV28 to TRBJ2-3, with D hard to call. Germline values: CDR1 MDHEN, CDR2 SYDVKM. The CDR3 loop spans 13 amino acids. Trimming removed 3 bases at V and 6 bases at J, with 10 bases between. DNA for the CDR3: TGTGCCAGCAGTTTGCCACTCACGGATACGCAGTATTTT. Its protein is CASSLPLTDTQYF.

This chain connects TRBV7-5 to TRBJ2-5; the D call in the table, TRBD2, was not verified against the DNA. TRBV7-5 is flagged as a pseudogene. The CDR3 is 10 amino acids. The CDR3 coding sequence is TGTGCCAGAAGCCCCGGGACCCAGTACTTC. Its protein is CARSPGTQYF.

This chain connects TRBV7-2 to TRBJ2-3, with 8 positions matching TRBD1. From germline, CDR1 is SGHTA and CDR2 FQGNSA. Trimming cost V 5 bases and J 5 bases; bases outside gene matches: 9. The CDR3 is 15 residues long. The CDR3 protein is CASSRTGWGRDTQYF. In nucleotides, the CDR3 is TGTGCCAGCAGCCGGACAGGGTGGGGAAGAGATACGCAGTATTTT.

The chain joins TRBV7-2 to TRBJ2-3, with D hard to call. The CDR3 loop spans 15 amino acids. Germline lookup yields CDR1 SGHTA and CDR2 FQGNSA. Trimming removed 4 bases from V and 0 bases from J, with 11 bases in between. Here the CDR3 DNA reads TGTGCCAGCAGCTCCCGACATCCTAGCACAGATACGCAGTATTTT. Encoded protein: CASSSRHPSTDTQYF.

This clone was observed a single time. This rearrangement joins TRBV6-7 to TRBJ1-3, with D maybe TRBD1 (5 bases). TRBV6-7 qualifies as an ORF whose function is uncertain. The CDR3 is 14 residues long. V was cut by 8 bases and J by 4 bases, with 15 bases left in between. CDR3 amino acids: CASCQGSSGNTIYF. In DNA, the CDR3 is TGTGCCAGCTGTCAGGGTAGTTCAGGAAACACCATATATTTT.

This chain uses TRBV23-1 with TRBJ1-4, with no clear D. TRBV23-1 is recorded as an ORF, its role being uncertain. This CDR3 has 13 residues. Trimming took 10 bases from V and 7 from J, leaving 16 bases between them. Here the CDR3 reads CAKGLESLEKLFF. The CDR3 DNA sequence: TGCGCCAAAGGACTGGAGAGCCTTGAAAAACTGTTTTTT.

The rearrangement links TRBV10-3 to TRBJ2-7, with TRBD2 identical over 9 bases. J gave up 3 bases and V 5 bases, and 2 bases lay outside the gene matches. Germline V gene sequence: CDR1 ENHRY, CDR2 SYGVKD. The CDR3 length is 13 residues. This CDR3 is CAISMRGGYEQYF. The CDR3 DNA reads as TGTGCCATCAGTATGCGGGGGGGCTACGAGCAGTACTTC.

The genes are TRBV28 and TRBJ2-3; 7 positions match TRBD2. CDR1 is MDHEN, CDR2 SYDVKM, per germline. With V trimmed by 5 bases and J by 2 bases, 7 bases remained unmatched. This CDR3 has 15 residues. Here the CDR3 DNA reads TGTGCCAGCAGTCCCCCCGGGGGGAACACAGATACGCAGTATTTT. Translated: CASSPPGGNTDTQYF.

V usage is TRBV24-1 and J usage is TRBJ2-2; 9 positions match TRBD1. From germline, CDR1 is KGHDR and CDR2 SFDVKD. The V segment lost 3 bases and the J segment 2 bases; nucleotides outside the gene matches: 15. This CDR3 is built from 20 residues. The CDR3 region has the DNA TGTGCCACCAGTGATCCAAACTCCGGGACAGGGCCCCGCAACACCGGGGAGCTGTTTTTT. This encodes CATSDPNSGTGPRNTGELFF.